The 8 T cell receptor beta chains given below trace back to one sample, sequenced in a study of cytomegalovirus exposure and HLA in healthy donors. PCR used 60 Vbeta primers and 13 Jbeta primers. Profiled with immunoSEQ multiplex PCR; TCRdb holds only in-frame clones, not every one. This sample has around 200,000 clones, with 75% to 85% found just once. Material for sequencing was PBMCs. These receptors were collected from a woman aged 55 to 70 in good health and CMV-seropositive.

The rearrangement joins TRBV2 to TRBJ1-1; D gene ambiguous. Germline V lookup: CDR1 SNHLY, CDR2 FYNNEI. CDR3 length: 12 residues. Trimming pared 4 bases from V and 3 bases from J, leaving 6 bases between. CDR3 protein: CASSGAYTEAFF. CDR3 sequence (DNA): TGTGCCAGCAGTGGGGCATACACTGAAGCTTTCTTT.

A note on this clone: This CDR3 is also generated by other DNA sequences in the sample. As DNA, the CDR3 is TGTGCCAGCAGCTTTTCAGGAACAACTAATGAAAAACTGTTTTTT. Protein: CASSFSGTTNEKLFF. The chain uses TRBV7-2 and TRBJ1-4; no reliable D call. CDR1 is SGHTA, CDR2 FQGNSA, per germline. V dropped 3 bases and J dropped 0 bases, with 8 bases sitting between them. This CDR3 is built from 15 residues. Full variable domain (outside the CDR3, taken from reference TRBV7-2 and TRBJ1-4): GAGVSQSPSNKVTEKGKDVELRCDPISGHTALYWYRQSLGQGLEFLIYFQGNSAPDKSGLPSDRFSAERTGGSVSTLTIQRTQQEDSAVYLCASSFSGTTNEKLFFGSGTQLSVL.

This clone has only a few counts. The chain joins TRBV4-3 to TRBJ1-1; D perhaps matches TRBD1 (6 bases). Germline V gene data show CDR1 as LGHNA and CDR2 as YSLEER. This CDR3 region has 15 residues. V lost 0 bases and J lost 6, with 14 bases in between. The CDR3 spells CASSQDRGASSEAFF. As DNA, the CDR3 is TGCGCCAGCAGCCAAGACCGGGGGGCGTCCTCTGAAGCTTTCTTT.

The chain couples TRBV28 to TRBJ1-1; 7 bases line up with TRBD1. This CDR3 has 14 amino acids. V gave up 7 bases and J gave up 2 bases; unmatched junction bases: 7. The germline CDR1 and CDR2 sequences are MDHEN and SYDVKM. CDR3 coding DNA: TGTGCCAGCATCGGCGGGACAGTAAACACTGAAGCTTTCTTT. Translating it yields CASIGGTVNTEAFF.

CDR3 in amino acids: CASSPQVNYGYTF. CDR3 nucleotide sequence: TGCGCCAGCAGCCCCCAGGTGAACTATGGCTACACCTTC. The chain recombines TRBV4-3 with TRBJ1-2; D is unresolved. The ends were cut back, 4 bases at V and 2 bases at J, with 8 bases in the middle. CDR1 LGHNA and CDR2 YSLEER come from the germline V gene. CDR3 length equals 13 residues.

The chain joins TRBV9 to TRBJ2-7; TRBD1 aligns across 7 bases. This CDR3 comprises 14 residues. From germline, CDR1 is SGDLS and CDR2 YYNGEE. V lost 4 bases and J lost 4; bases outside the gene matches: 8. The CDR3 DNA reads as TGTGCCAGCAGCTCGACAGGGTTGGCTTACGAGCAGTACTTC. Translation gives CASSSTGLAYEQYF.

V gene TRBV6-5 combines with J gene TRBJ1-1, with 7 bases lining up with TRBD1. This CDR3 region has 14 residues. Germline V gene lookup returns CDR1 MNHEY and CDR2 SVGAGI. After removal of 2 bases from V and 7 bases from J, the junction contained 7 bases not matched to a gene. CDR3 residues: CASSYQVTGDEAFF. The DNA for the CDR3 is TGTGCCAGCAGTTACCAAGTCACAGGGGATGAAGCTTTCTTT.

The rearrangement links TRBV5-8 to TRBJ1-1, with D possibly TRBD1 on 5 matching bases. CDR3 length equals 14 residues. The germline gives CDR1 SGHTS, CDR2 YDEGEE. Trimming removed 2 bases at V and 2 bases at J, with 10 bases between. CDR3: CASSFQQANTEAFF. The CDR3 region has the DNA TGTGCCAGCAGCTTTCAACAGGCCAACACTGAAGCTTTCTTT.